Each of the 18 T cell receptor beta chains below was sequenced from the same sample in a study of control samples from healthy donors and cancer patients. Here immunoSEQ multiplex PCR was the method, and the copy in TCRdb shows in-frame clones only, minus some. The data contain around 120,000 clones, around 90% of them singletons. The sequenced material came from blood. These receptors were collected from a man aged 40-49 years in good health.

To note about this clone: The germline gene is not matched at one end of the junction; a read error may be the cause. The CDR3: CASSPGPRDRVGYGCTF. CDR3 sequence (DNA): TGTGCCAGCAGCCCTGGGCCCCGGGACAGGGTTGGGTATGGCTGCACCTTC. The chain combines TRBV5-4 with TRBJ1-2, with TRBD1 matching over 9 bases. CDR3 length: 17 amino acids. CDR1 is SGHNT and CDR2 is YYREEE in the germline V gene (reference sequence).

The chain couples TRBV7-9 to TRBJ1-1; 7 bases fit TRBD1. This CDR3 is 13 amino acids long. The V and J ends lost 5 bases and 4 bases, in that order; junction bases with no gene match: 4. The germline V gene encodes CDR1 SEHNR and CDR2 FQNEAQ (reference sequence). The DNA for the CDR3 is TGTGCCAGCAGCCTCGACAGGGTCACTGAAGCTTTCTTT. The encoded protein is CASSLDRVTEAFF. The complete variable domain, with remaining parts taken from reference TRBV7-9 and TRBJ1-1, reads DTGVSQNPRHKITKRGQNVTFRCDPISEHNRLYWYRQTLGQGPEFLTYFQNEAQLEKSRLLSDRFSAERPKGSFSTLEIQRTEQGDSAMYLCASSLDRVTEAFFGQGTRLTVV.

This sequence joins TRBV5-1 and TRBJ2-2; a weak D match, TRBD1 (5 bases). Germline values: CDR1 SGHRS, CDR2 YFSETQ. V lost 4 bases to trimming and J lost 6 bases, with 10 bases between them. The CDR3 totals 13 residues. CDR3 bases: TGCGCCAGCAGCACGACAGTACCCGGGGAGCTGTTTTTT. Translation: CASSTTVPGELFF. Full variable domain (remainder filled in from reference TRBV5-1 and TRBJ2-2): KAGVTQTPRYLIKTRGQQVTLSCSPISGHRSVSWYQQTPGQGLQFLFEYFSETQRNKGNFPGRFSGRQFSNSRSEMNVSTLELGDSALYLCASSTTVPGELFFGEGSRLTVL.

The chain has TRBV5-1 and TRBJ1-6; D possibly corresponds to TRBD1 (5 bases). V lost 3 bases, J lost 11 bases, and 15 bases lay in between. The CDR3 runs to 14 residues. Germline assignment: CDR1 SGHRS and CDR2 YFSETQ. As DNA, the CDR3 is TGCGCCAGCAGCTCCGGGACCTCAGGGCCACCCCTCCACTTT. Encoded protein: CASSSGTSGPPLHF. The whole variable domain, remainder taken from reference TRBV5-1 and TRBJ1-6, is KAGVTQTPRYLIKTRGQQVTLSCSPISGHRSVSWYQQTPGQGLQFLFEYFSETQRNKGNFPGRFSGRQFSNSRSEMNVSTLELGDSALYLCASSSGTSGPPLHFGNGTRLTVT.

The rearrangement joins TRBV4-3 to TRBJ1-2, with 7 bases matching TRBD1. The ends lost 4 bases at V and 0 bases at J; junction bases unmatched: 8. The germline V gene encodes CDR1 LGHNA and CDR2 YSLEER. The CDR3 sequence is 16 residues long. In DNA, the CDR3 is TGCGCCAGCAGCCGAGCAGGGACAGCCACTAACTATGGCTACACCTTC. This encodes CASSRAGTATNYGYTF.

The chain joins TRBV6-2 or TRBV6-3 to TRBJ2-1; tentatively, D is TRBD1 or TRBD2 (5 bases each). Trimming took 4 bases from V and 2 from J, leaving 12 bases between them. Germline V gene lookup returns CDR1 MNHEY and CDR2 SVGEGT. CDR3 size: 15 residues. The CDR3 coding sequence is TGTGCCAGCAGTTTGAAGGGACCAACCTACAATGAGCAGTTCTTC. Its translation is CASSLKGPTYNEQFF.

J is TRBJ2-3 and V is TRBV27, with 8 bases identical to TRBD1. The CDR3 is 16 amino acids. Germline loops: CDR1 MNHEY, CDR2 SMNVEV (reference sequence). The ends lost 5 bases at V and 0 bases at J; junction bases unmatched: 7. The CDR3 DNA reads as TGTGCCAGCAGTCCTCAGGGGGCCTCTAGCACAGATACGCAGTATTTT. Translated, it gives CASSPQGASSTDTQYF.

This clone came up once. The J gene is TRBJ1-1, the V gene TRBV9; 7 bases map to TRBD1. With 4 bases clipped from V and 1 base from J, the junction kept 13 bases outside the gene matches. Germline V gene sequence: CDR1 SGDLS, CDR2 YYNGEE. The CDR3 runs 17 residues. CDR3 bases: TGTGCCAGCAGCCCGAGGGGTGGGGGACAGAGGAACACTGAAGCTTTCTTT. Protein: CASSPRGGGQRNTEAFF.

This clone was recorded only once. The chain employs TRBV7-2 and TRBJ2-1; D may be TRBD1 or TRBD2 (5 bases each). Germline V CDR1 and CDR2: SGHTA, FQGNSA. Trimming pared 1 base from V and 0 bases from J, leaving 10 bases between. CDR3 length: 16 amino acids. The CDR3 here is CASSLEGTLSYNEQFF. Here the CDR3 DNA reads TGTGCCAGCAGCTTAGAAGGGACCCTCTCCTACAATGAGCAGTTCTTC.

CDR3 amino acids: CASSHFPYDSPLHF. The CDR3, as DNA: TGTGCCAGCAGCCACTTCCCGTATGACTCACCCCTCCACTTT. The rearrangement links TRBV3-1 (or the pseudogene TRBV3-2) to TRBJ1-6; D call uncertain. Per the germline V gene, CDR1 is LGHDT and CDR2 is YNNKEL (reference sequence). The CDR3 length is 14 residues. V shed 3 bases and J shed 10 bases, with 13 bases lying between them.

Written as DNA, the CDR3 is TGCGCCAGCAGCCAGGTCAGGCTAGGGGGCTACAATGAGCAGTTCTTC. Protein product: CASSQVRLGGYNEQFF. The chain combines TRBV4-3 with TRBJ2-1, with a weak D call TRBD1 (6 bases). V lost 3 bases and J 3 bases, leaving 15 bases between the germline ends. The CDR3 runs to 16 residues. The germline V gene encodes CDR1 LGHNA and CDR2 YSLEER.

The chain carries TRBV2 and TRBJ2-5, with D hard to call. The CDR3 is made up of 15 amino acids. V lost 5 bases and J lost 1, with 14 bases in between. Germline V CDR1 and CDR2: SNHLY, FYNNEI. The CDR3 DNA reads TGTGCCAGCAGTCCAGGACCTGGGATCCAAGAGACCCAGTACTTC. Translating gives CASSPGPGIQETQYF.

The count of this clone is one. The rearrangement uses TRBV6-2 or TRBV6-3 and TRBJ2-7, with D possibly TRBD1 on 5 matching bases. Trimming removed 6 bases from V and 2 bases from J, with 11 bases in between. This CDR3 contains 13 residues. From germline, CDR1 is MNHEY and CDR2 SVGEGT. CDR3 amino acids: CASSPDNAYEQYF. In DNA, the CDR3 is TGTGCCAGCAGCCCGGACAACGCCTACGAGCAGTACTTC.

The gene calls are TRBV12-2 and TRBJ2-6. TRBV12-2 is a recognized pseudogene. The CDR3 contains 14 residues. CDR3 residues: CASRIKAGANVLTF. The CDR3, as DNA: TGTGCAAGTCGCATCAAGGCCGGGGCCAACGTCCTGACTTTC.

The V call is TRBV29-1, the J call TRBJ1-6, with D possibly being TRBD1 (5 bases). There are 13 residues in the CDR3. Germline V gene data show CDR1 as SQVTM and CDR2 as ANQGSEA. Trimming pared 5 bases from V and 6 bases from J, leaving 11 bases between. CDR3 nucleotide sequence: TGCAGCGTTAGCAGGGACCGTAATTCACCCCTCCACTTT. The encoded protein is CSVSRDRNSPLHF.

The chain employs TRBV7-8 and TRBJ2-7; 10 bases match TRBD2. The V gene end was trimmed by 2 bases and the J gene end by 5 bases; junction bases not matched to a gene: 6. The CDR3 runs to 15 residues. CDR1 and CDR2 from the germline V gene are SGHVS and FQNEAQ. CDR3 sequence (DNA): TGTGCCAGCAGCTTACTAGGACTAGCGGTCGACGAGCAGTACTTC. Protein: CASSLLGLAVDEQYF.

V is TRBV7-8 and J is TRBJ2-1; a possible D gene is TRBD2 (6 bases). Trimming cost V 0 bases and J 10 bases, with 10 bases left between them. This CDR3 region has 13 residues. Germline V gene data show CDR1 as SGHVS and CDR2 as FQNEAQ. The CDR3 DNA reads TGTGCCAGCAGCTTAGCGGGGAGGAACGAGCAGTTCTTC. Translation gives CASSLAGRNEQFF.

About this clone itself: Other DNA sequences within the sample encode an identical CDR3. The V gene is TRBV30, the J gene TRBJ1-1; weak D call: TRBD1 (5 bases). Between the trimmed V and J ends, which lost 0 bases and 1 base, there was a span of 6 bases. In germline, CDR1 is GTSNPN, CDR2 SVGIG (reference sequence). CDR3 size: 13 residues. DNA for the CDR3: TGTGCCTGGAGTGTGCAGGGGAACACTGAAGCTTTCTTT. Amino acids: CAWSVQGNTEAFF.